A selection of T cell receptor beta chains follows, all from one sample in a study of T cells expressing NK-cell markers. With the 5' RACE reads reprocessed, TCRdb shows one record per CDR3 protein and no DNA. Its table records 600 to 700 distinct CDR3 sequences. Source material: blood T cells: a sorted CD56 or NKG2C T cell subset, CD4+ or CD8+ T cells, or bulk PBMC T cells (not recorded which). The receptors come from a woman aged 18-29 years in good health. CDR3s include the opening cysteine and the closing phenylalanine or tryptophan. Fields, in order: V gene, J gene, clone size, CDR3 protein. Clone sizes are given selectively: once, few, many, or a class where the clone is expanded.

V: TRBV3-1
J: TRBJ2-7
size: .
CDR3: CASSQGTSGASYEQYF

V: TRBV25-1
J: TRBJ2-1
size: .
CDR3: CASSTGTSGGPYNEQFF

V: TRBV20-1
J: TRBJ2-5
size: medium-sized
CDR3: CSARSPARPDWWETQYF

V: TRBV12-3/TRBV12-4
J: TRBJ2-7
size: .
CDR3: CASSPIRTSFIYERYF

V: TRBV27
J: TRBJ2-4
size: .
CDR3: CASSLRGAKNIQYF

V: TRBV12-5
J: TRBJ2-1
size: .
CDR3: CASGLTSATGDEQFF

V: TRBV7-9
J: TRBJ2-1
size: .
CDR3: CASQARGMGHNEQFF

V: TRBV11-2
J: TRBJ2-3
size: .
CDR3: CASSLEPLGSTDTQYF

V: TRBV27
J: TRBJ2-1
size: .
CDR3: CASTSGGGYNEQFF

V: TRBV7-2
J: TRBJ2-7
size: .
CDR3: CASSLRDLYPYEQYF

V: TRBV10-3
J: TRBJ2-2
size: .
CDR3: CAISHLTGQRLNTGELFF

V: TRBV7-2
J: TRBJ1-2
size: .
CDR3: CASSPFGRDYGYTF

V: TRBV7-8
J: TRBJ2-4
size: .
CDR3: CASSPRGFSTKNIQYF

V: TRBV12-3/TRBV12-4
J: TRBJ1-5
size: .
CDR3: CASSFWGLRNQPQHF

V: TRBV14
J: TRBJ2-6
size: .
CDR3: CASSQGPMLGANVLTF

V: TRBV4-3
J: TRBJ2-1
size: .
CDR3: CASSQGKLRIVSYNEQFF

V: TRBV11-2
J: TRBJ2-3
size: .
CDR3: CASSFAGGAPDTQYF

V: TRBV19
J: TRBJ1-5
size: .
CDR3: CASRVSYSNQPQHF

V: TRBV3-1
J: TRBJ2-1
size: .
CDR3: CASSQRAVGNEQFF

V: TRBV7-9
J: TRBJ1-2
size: .
CDR3: CASSLLARTYGYTF

V: TRBV4-3
J: TRBJ1-4
size: .
CDR3: CASSQGWHYANEKLFF

V: TRBV6-2/TRBV6-3
J: TRBJ2-1
size: .
CDR3: CASSSNLRNEQFF

V: TRBV4-2
J: TRBJ2-7
size: .
CDR3: CASSQSRGNSYEQYF

V: TRBV7-9
J: TRBJ2-7
size: .
CDR3: CASSWWDRGSYEQYF

V: TRBV5-1
J: TRBJ1-4
size: .
CDR3: CASSFRQGRKEKLFF

V: TRBV5-1
J: TRBJ2-3
size: .
CDR3: CASAGLRRADTQYF

V: TRBV7-9
J: TRBJ1-2
size: .
CDR3: CASSFTPGQGARGYTF

V: TRBV4-3
J: TRBJ1-4
size: .
CDR3: CASSQDRVDEKLFF

V: TRBV10-3
J: TRBJ2-7
size: .
CDR3: CAISDPRRYEQYF

V: TRBV9
J: TRBJ2-1
size: .
CDR3: CASSLHPALLRDNEQFF

V: TRBV20-1
J: TRBJ1-1
size: medium-sized
CDR3: CSARDMVGVYVPEAFF

V: TRBV10-3
J: TRBJ1-4
size: .
CDR3: CAISEVGNVYEKLFF

V: TRBV14
J: TRBJ1-1
size: medium-sized
CDR3: CASSQDREGKAFF

V: TRBV25-1
J: TRBJ2-7
size: .
CDR3: CASSWGGTGSYEQYF

V: TRBV12-3/TRBV12-4
J: TRBJ1-1
size: .
CDR3: CASRRLMGQDKLNTEAFF

V: TRBV11-2
J: TRBJ1-1
size: .
CDR3: CASSLYVAPEAFF

V: TRBV4-3
J: TRBJ2-2
size: .
CDR3: CASSWLTELNTGELFF

V: TRBV29-1
J: TRBJ2-1
size: .
CDR3: CSVEADRGVYNEQFF

V: TRBV27
J: TRBJ2-5
size: .
CDR3: CASRIGLIQYF

V: TRBV9
J: TRBJ2-1
size: .
CDR3: CASSASGAYNEQFF

V: TRBV3-1
J: TRBJ2-7
size: .
CDR3: CASRQWWGGEYEQYF

V: TRBV5-1
J: TRBJ2-4
size: medium-sized
CDR3: CASSLESDRADIQYF

V: TRBV14
J: TRBJ2-1
size: .
CDR3: CASQDRAGQFF

V: TRBV6-1
J: TRBJ2-1
size: .
CDR3: CASSEAELVYYNEQFF

V: TRBV27
J: TRBJ2-7
size: .
CDR3: CASSLVTPIRGPEQYF

V: TRBV18
J: TRBJ1-2
size: .
CDR3: CASSRYPRALANYGYTF

V: TRBV6-5
J: TRBJ2-7
size: .
CDR3: CASSTKGKQYF

V: TRBV10-3
J: TRBJ1-2
size: .
CDR3: CAISEEIGLNYGYTF

V: TRBV12-3/TRBV12-4
J: TRBJ1-1
size: .
CDR3: CASSSLPPDTEAFF

V: TRBV7-2
J: TRBJ2-1
size: .
CDR3: CASSFTGGNEQFF

V: TRBV10-2
J: TRBJ2-1
size: .
CDR3: CASSEVRGFHEQFF

V: TRBV4-3
J: TRBJ1-2
size: .
CDR3: CASSQEGRGGYTF

V: TRBV5-1
J: TRBJ1-2
size: .
CDR3: CASRPPSPAIGGYTF